These 17 T cell receptor beta chains share one sample of origin, sequenced in a study of T cells in Graves' hyperthyroidism and ophthalmopathy. Amplification targeted TCR beta CDR3 regions from RNA transcripts. The primer set for the first-round RT-PCR of the TCR CDR3 was HTBI. A single record per CDR3 protein comes from TCRdb applying MiXCR to the multiplex PCR reads. The sample records roughly 100,000 distinct CDR3 sequences, 45% to 50% being singletons. Sequenced sample: blood. The receptor set was obtained from a man in his forties or fifties with Graves' hyperthyroidism.

This clonotype was seen a few times. A single base separates this from a much larger clone, so it may be a read error. V is TRBV4-3 and J is TRBJ2-7; 9 bases are shared with TRBD2. The V gene's germline CDR1 is LGHNA and CDR2 YSLEER. The CDR3 has 15 amino acids. Unmatched junction bases numbered 3, after V lost 1 base and J lost 2 bases. The CDR3 region has the DNA TGCGCCAGCAGCCAAGGTAGCGGGAGTGCCTACGAGCAGTACTTC. Amino acids: CASSQGSGSAYEQYF.

This clonotype was picked up many times. The genes are TRBV5-1 and TRBJ2-1; D not resolved. Trimming removed 2 bases from V and 6 bases from J, with 9 bases in between. This CDR3 comprises 13 residues. In germline, CDR1 is SGHRS, CDR2 YFSETQ. The CDR3 loop reads CASSFSVGNEQFF. The CDR3 DNA is TGCGCCAGCAGCTTCTCCGTGGGCAATGAGCAGTTCTTC.

The table lists this clonotype with a few counts. Because it lacks the conserved phenylalanine or tryptophan at the end, this CDR3 is likely a read error. The DNA is omitted, as the CDR3 cannot be located on it reliably, and the CDR3 follows TCRdb's listing. The rearrangement joins TRBV15 to TRBJ2-6. The CDR3 extends over 8 residues, inclusive of both ends. Looked up from germline, CDR1 is LNHNV and CDR2 is YYDKDF (reference sequence). The CDR3 spells CATSSWTS.

The table lists this clonotype with a few counts. The V gene is TRBV19, the J gene TRBJ1-5; 8 nucleotides line up with TRBD1. V gave up 5 bases and J gave up 9 bases; unmatched junction bases: 15. CDR3 length equals 16 residues. Germline V lookup: CDR1 LNHDA, CDR2 SQIVND (reference sequence). CDR3 nucleotides: TGTGCCAGTAGTGAGTCTGGGGACAGGTGGCAACCGCCCCAGCATTTT. This translates into CASSESGDRWQPPQHF.

There are many counts of this clonotype. The chain recombines TRBV7-9 with TRBJ2-5; D is unresolved. The CDR3 spans 12 residues. Trimming took 4 bases from V and 1 from J, leaving 4 bases between them. Germline V gives CDR1 SEHNR, CDR2 FQNEAQ (reference sequence). The CDR3 sequence is CASSSLQETQYF. In DNA, the CDR3 is TGTGCCAGCAGCTCCCTCCAAGAGACCCAGTACTTC.

This clonotype was seen repeatedly, ten times or more. The chain joins TRBV7-2 to TRBJ1-2; D gene ambiguous. Germline loops: CDR1 SGHTA, CDR2 FQGNSA. This CDR3 has 14 amino acids. The V end lost 5 bases, the J end lost 0 bases, and 10 bases lay between the germline ends. CDR3 in amino acids: CASSPRVANYGYTF. CDR3 DNA: TGTGCCAGCAGCCCTCGGGTAGCTAACTATGGCTACACCTTC. Drawing the rest from reference TRBV7-2 and TRBJ1-2, the complete variable domain is GAGVSQSPSNKVTEKGKDVELRCDPISGHTALYWYRQSLGQGLEFLIYFQGNSAPDKSGLPSDRFSAERTGGSVSTLTIQRTQQEDSAVYLCASSPRVANYGYTFGSGTRLTVV.

The chain joins TRBV20-1 to TRBJ2-7; either TRBD1 or TRBD2 may fit D (5 bases each). The CDR3 covers 13 residues. CDR1 and CDR2 from the germline V gene are DFQATT and SNEGSKA (reference sequence). CDR3 sequence reads: CIAFRDGLEEQYF. CDR3 in DNA: TGCATTGCCTTCCGGGACGGATTAGAGGAGCAGTACTTC.

This clonotype came up many times. The chain employs TRBV7-6 and TRBJ2-3, with TRBD2 matching over 10 bases. From germline, CDR1 is SGHVS and CDR2 FNYEAQ. V trimming: 0 bases; J trimming: 4 bases; junction bases outside the gene matches: 7. CDR3 length equals 17 residues. The CDR3 bases are TGTGCCAGCAGCTTAGCCCAAGCCCTAGCGGGAGCAGATACGCAGTATTTT. The encoded protein is CASSLAQALAGADTQYF.

J is TRBJ1-1 and V is TRBV18, with D perhaps TRBD1 (5 bases). This CDR3 is built from 14 residues. V was pared by 4 bases and J by 3 bases, with 12 bases between. From germline, CDR1 is KGHSH and CDR2 LQKENI. The CDR3 region has the DNA TGTGCCAGCTCACTTTTAGGGGAGGACACTGAAGCTTTCTTT. Its protein is CASSLLGEDTEAFF.

Remarks on this clonotype: The final CDR3 position lacks the conserved phenylalanine or tryptophan, pointing to a likely read error. The rearrangement links TRBV7-9 to TRBJ1-1; a possible D gene is TRBD1 (5 bases). From germline, CDR1 is SEHNR and CDR2 FQNEAQ (reference sequence). V was shortened by 3 bases and J by 3 bases, with 14 bases between the two germline ends. The CDR3 loop spans 15 amino acids. The CDR3 here is CASSLGRTMDTEAFL. The CDR3 region has the DNA TGTGCCAGCAGCTTGGGACGGACCATGGACACTGAAGCTTTCCTT.

V gene TRBV20-1 combines with J gene TRBJ1-2, with a weak D call TRBD1 (5 bases). CDR3 size: 12 residues. CDR1 and CDR2 (germline): DFQATT, SNEGSKA (reference sequence). The CDR3, as DNA: TGCAGCGCCACCGGGGACCGCTATGGCTACACCTTC. It specifies CSATGDRYGYTF.

The table lists this clonotype with many counts. CDR3 in DNA: TGCAGTGCTAGAGATTTTCGACAGGCAAGCTCCTATAATTCACCCCTCCACTTT. It yields the protein CSARDFRQASSYNSPLHF. This chain joins TRBV20-1 and TRBJ1-6; D is perhaps TRBD1 (6 bases). This CDR3 has 18 residues. Trimming removed 0 bases at V and 0 bases at J, with 15 bases between. Germline assignment: CDR1 DFQATT and CDR2 SNEGSKA (reference sequence).

This chain links TRBV20-1 with TRBJ1-2; 9 bases agree with TRBD1. The germline V gene encodes CDR1 DFQATT and CDR2 SNEGSKA (reference sequence). This CDR3 is 14 amino acids long. The trim removed 3 bases at V and 6 bases at J, leaving 8 bases unmatched. DNA for the CDR3: TGCAGTGCTAGGGGGACAGGGTTGGGGAATGGCTACACCTTC. This translates into CSARGTGLGNGYTF.

This clonotype was picked up many times. This sequence may be a read error, since a much larger clone differs from it by one base. The CDR3 ends on some other residue instead of the conserved phenylalanine or tryptophan, so this is likely a read error. CDR3 bases: TGTGCCAGCAGCGCCAGCGGGATCTCCTACAATGAGCAGTTCTCC. Encoded protein: CASSASGISYNEQFS. The gene calls are TRBV9 and TRBJ2-1; TRBD2 matches 7 bases. Trimming took 3 bases from V and 0 from J; bases not matched to a gene: 3. Per germline, CDR1 SGDLS and CDR2 YYNGEE. This CDR3 is built from 15 residues.

The J gene is TRBJ2-7, the V gene TRBV29-1; 7 nucleotides align to TRBD1. The CDR3 has 11 residues. J was trimmed by 3 bases and V by 6 bases; bases with no gene match: 2. Germline V lookup: CDR1 SQVTM, CDR2 ANQGSEA. This chain's CDR3 is CSVRTGYEQYF. In nucleotides, the CDR3 is TGCAGCGTCCGGACAGGCTACGAGCAGTACTTC.

The chain uses TRBV2 and TRBJ2-1, with 13 positions matching TRBD2. After removal of 6 bases from V and 5 bases from J, the junction contained 7 bases not matched to a gene. CDR1 is SNHLY and CDR2 is FYNNEI in the germline V gene. There are 16 residues in the CDR3. The CDR3 region is CASRGPTSGGHNEQFF. The CDR3 DNA sequence: TGTGCCAGCAGGGGACCGACTAGCGGGGGGCACAATGAGCAGTTCTTC.

Many counts were recorded for this clonotype. The rearrangement links TRBV5-1 to TRBJ2-5; D is possibly TRBD2 (6 bases). Trimming cost V 4 bases and J 2 bases, with 15 bases left between them. From germline, CDR1 is SGHRS and CDR2 YFSETQ. The CDR3 has 15 amino acids. The CDR3 loop is CASSVTPGRQETQYF. The CDR3 coding sequence is TGCGCCAGCAGCGTCACCCCAGGGAGGCAAGAGACCCAGTACTTC.